The present TCR beta chain was sequenced within a study of cytomegalovirus exposure and HLA in healthy donors (dated by TCRdb to the late 2010s). Regarding the research as a whole: An earlier analysis of 587 of the donors reported approximately 280 Gb of sequence data and around 100 million unique TCR beta sequences obtained from 150 million to 200 million T cells. Rather than drawing on any new phenotypic data, the later analysis identified candidate immune exposures from TCR beta sequences and the way those sequences occurred across donors. Among around 400 genotyped donors of the cohort, an average of approximately 240,000 unique TCR beta nucleotide sequences was sequenced per donor, of which about 18% were non-productive. Several DR-DQ haplotypes were treated as single units for association and clustering because of strong linkage in the cohort. The T cell repertoires of under 750 subjects were profiled by immunosequencing and related to cytomegalovirus serostatus. Along with the approximately 600-subject first cohort, a separate validation cohort of about 110 different subjects was used. Among the roughly 400 genotyped donors, around 81% belonged to the genetic ancestry cluster associated with self-reported Caucasian donors. Typing coverage differed by locus: A, B, C, DRB1 and DQB1 were typed in about 629-640 donors, DQA1 in 500 to 550, DPA1 in 600 to 610, and DPB1 in approximately 450. The study aimed to test whether cataloging public T cell receptors could reveal signatures of past pathogen exposure. Alongside the repertoire data, information on donor age, sex, ethnicity and CMV serostatus was compiled. A later genetic analysis took genome-wide SNP genotypes for about 55% of the roughly 670 donors and used that subset as a discovery cohort. High-throughput TCR immunosequencing, statistical association of individual TCRs with disease status, and machine learning were combined to predict cytomegalovirus infection status. Roughly 300 gigabases of sequencing data and tens of millions of unique TCR sequences were included in an early release covering 550 to 800 HLA-typed donors. Both class I and class II loci were covered by HLA typing, at four-digit resolution. A later analysis re-analyzed previously published TCR beta repertoires from 660 or so donors and added high-resolution HLA genotyping to study TCR occurrence patterns. All discovery cohort repertoires had been generated on a single sequencing platform. An earlier analysis of a few hundred of the donors applied high-throughput TCR beta sequencing to assess whether each TCR beta V gene segment acted as functional or pseudogenic.

As for this clone: This clone's antigen is unknown.

In total, roughly 710 healthy bone marrow donors made up the cohort. At the time of sampling, all cohort members were nominally healthy, though unrecorded immune exposures were likely present. The donor was CMV seronegative and belonged to the group of several hundred seronegative cohort members. Every donor gave a peripheral blood sample, and the peripheral blood mononuclear cells from that sample were used for TCR beta sequencing. Genomic DNA extraction from the blood cell samples was performed with the Qiagen DNeasy Blood Extraction Kit. General findings and caveats noted by the study authors: Correlated functional status among segregating V segments might reflect linkage disequilibrium, but an unknown experimental factor could not be ruled out. A further reported finding was that TCR beta sequences accurately predicted the HLA-A and HLA-B alleles for most subjects in the first cohort. Strong co-occurrence of HLA alleles, especially DR and DQ, made assigning TCR associations to individual alleles difficult. In vitro tests confirmed that a few of the cytomegalovirus-associated TCR beta chains recognize cytomegalovirus antigens. According to a later analysis, TCR association rates differed among HLA loci, with DRB1 alleles showing the most associated TCRs and HLA-C alleles showing the fewest. Some IMGT-functional V segments, including TRBV6-2 and TRBV6-3, could not be distinguished by the 87-base-pair reads and were therefore excluded. Because counts were too low, seventeen rarely observed V segments, including chromosome 9 orphons, were excluded from the earlier analysis of under 650 of the donors. Because HLA typing was missing for some donors at each locus, association tests included only the typed subset. It was suggested by the authors that the approach could potentially be generalized to other disease states and immunological phenotypes. A cluster of highly shared sequence variants was judged likely to represent a technical artifact of the sequencing pipeline. V-gene and J-gene trimming of TCR beta chains was associated with a missense DCLRE1C variant in a later genetic analysis, and the association was replicated in an independent cohort. A later analysis found that HLA-associated TCR beta chains were more clonally expanded and had lower generation probabilities than equally common non-associated chains. In a later genetic analysis, fewer N-insertions in productive TCRs were reported among donors in an Asian-associated ancestry cluster than the approximately 710-donor mean. According to a later analysis, parvovirus B19, influenza, CMV and Epstein-Barr virus appeared linked to several top co-occurrence clusters. For the cohort, immune exposure information was limited to CMV serostatus. An earlier analysis of around 540 of the donors showed that most TCR beta V segments appeared in productive rearrangements either about 90% or about 30% of the time, which broadly matched IMGT annotations. Only TCR beta chains were sequenced in this cohort, and the absence of alpha or paired-chain data limited detectable features. The classifier was reported to diagnose cytomegalovirus status with high specificity and sensitivity in both the original and validation cohorts. The study gave a list of 150 to 200 TCR beta chains associated with cytomegalovirus. Most TCR sequences were seen in very few donors, while some public TCRs were found in many individuals. According to a later analysis, most CMV-associated TCR beta chains appeared to be HLA-restricted, and the HLA associations seemed to be driven largely by CMV exposure. At a false discovery rate of 0.05, a later analysis linked approximately 18,000 TCR beta sequences to specific HLA alleles. Presence/absence analyses assumed roughly uniform sequencing depth across donors, an assumption that may not hold.

The receptor library was made with the immunoSEQ multiplex PCR assay. For the multiplex PCR, a mixture combining 60 forward primers for TCR Vbeta segments and 13 reverse primers for TCR Jbeta segments was used. Amplification of the CDR3 region of rearranged TCR beta genes was performed with a multiplex PCR assay on genomic DNA. The Illumina HiSeq System was used to sequence the amplified TCR beta libraries as 87-base-pair reads. From the authors' description of their analysis: A later analysis counted about 76 million unique TCR beta chains across the 670 or so repertoires, and around 9.9 million of these chains were shared by at least two donors. Raw reads were error-corrected and collapsed into unique sequences by a nearest-neighbor algorithm in which closely related sequences were merged to remove PCR and sequencing errors. To assign V, D and J gene segments, CDR3 sequences were aligned to IMGT reference sequences. For a sequence to be retained, a match of at least six nucleotides to both a V gene segment and a J gene segment was required. A rearrangement counted as productive if the CDR3 had no stop codons and remained in frame with V and J, and every other rearrangement counted as non-productive. CDR3 was defined according to IMGT convention as the region running from the second conserved V-encoded cysteine to the conserved J-encoded phenylalanine. In an earlier analysis of more than 550 of the donors, sequences lacking an unambiguous match to a single V gene segment were excluded. An earlier analysis of several hundred of the donors called V segments functional above 56.7% productive rearrangements and segregating when the between-donor standard deviation exceeded 5%. A statistical classification framework was built to diagnose cytomegalovirus status from the catalog of TCR beta chain sequences. In a later analysis, V and J genes were assigned by comparing TCR nucleotide sequences against IMGT/GENE-DB human TR gene sequences. In a later analysis, CDR3 sequences and most-parsimonious VDJ recombination scenarios were assigned using the TCRdist pipeline. In a later analysis, each TCR beta chain was defined by its CDR3 amino acid sequence together with its V-gene family, and reads without a unique V-gene family were excluded. A later analysis removed 592 highly shared, low-generation-probability nucleotide sequences to deal with suspected cross-contamination and a sequencing artifact. A later analysis calculated a clonal expansion index for each public chain from normalized within-repertoire ranks of inferred template counts. A later analysis computed generation probabilities with a VDJ recombination model fitted to out-of-frame rearrangements, and checked the results against IGoR. A later analysis scored TCR-TCR, TCR-HLA and TCR-CMV co-occurrence with hypergeometric tests, applying a repertoire-size bias correction to TCR pairs. To estimate false discovery rates, a later analysis permuted the HLA or CMV assignments 20 times. A later analysis grouped co-occurring TCRs with DBSCAN, adding TCRdist sequence similarity when clustering within HLA-allele-positive subsets. Repertoires with fewer than 30,000 or more than 120,000 public chains, plus five repertoires with anomalous nucleotide sharing, were excluded from co-occurrence clustering. Sourced from immuneACCESS, this table was stored by TCRdb with only in-frame sequences that have V and J called. A share of the clones is absent; for the studies checked, an unresolved V gene accounts for under half, and the remainder has no known explanation. The DNA gave D and trimming, while V, J and clone size come from that table. In this sample's table one finds 130,000 to 150,000 clones. 1.5% to 2% of the sample is taken by the ten largest.

Based on the germline V gene, the CDR1 and CDR2 sequences are MNHEY and SVGAGI. V loses 2 bases at its end and J loses 4 bases; junction bases beyond the gene matches: 9. There are 16 amino acids in the CDR3, from cysteine to phenylalanine inclusive. Just CDR3 DNA is preserved here, 48 bases in frame from base 1. The chain is made from TRBV6-5 and TRBJ2-7; 9 of the junction bases match TRBD1. The sample taken for sequencing was PBMCs. This receptor was identified in a woman aged 45-65 years in good health and CMV-seronegative. Here is the DNA: TGTGCCAGCAGTTACCCGGTACAGGGGGCGAAATACGAGCAGTACTTC. Translated, it reads CASSYPVQGAKYEQYF.